The 28 T cell receptor beta chains in this list originate from one sample, sequenced in a study of T cell responses to AZD1222 COVID-19 vaccine. The repertoire was sequenced with immunoSEQ multiplex PCR; TCRdb's copy has only in-frame clones and lacks some. There are roughly 91,000 clones in the sample; 87% occur only once, and around 3.1% lies in the top ten. The sample in question was peripheral blood, obtained on day 0 of AZD1222 vaccination. The source of these receptors is an adult in good health.

This clone was seen a single time. V usage is TRBV3-1 (or the pseudogene TRBV3-2) and J usage is TRBJ2-1, with TRBD2 as a possible D gene (5 bases). The CDR3 has 15 amino acids. V lost 1 base to trimming and J lost 4 bases, with 11 bases between them. Germline CDR1 LGHDT, CDR2 YNNKEL (reference sequence). The CDR3 here is CASSQVAAAYNEQFF. The DNA for the CDR3 is TGTGCCAGCAGCCAAGTTGCAGCGGCTTACAATGAGCAGTTCTTC.

The rearrangement uses TRBV10-2 and TRBJ2-1, with D unclear. The V end lost 0 bases, the J end lost 6 bases, and 12 bases lay between the germline ends. CDR1 and CDR2 (germline): WSHSY, SAAADI. CDR3 length: 15 residues. CDR3 in amino acids: CASSESSNYANEQFF. The CDR3 DNA reads TGCGCCAGCAGTGAGTCGTCGAACTACGCCAATGAGCAGTTCTTC.

V usage is TRBV5-4 and J usage is TRBJ1-5; perhaps TRBD1 as D (5 bases). CDR1 is SGHNT, CDR2 YYREEE, per germline (reference sequence). The CDR3 is 13 amino acids. Trimming shortened V by 0 bases and J by 9 bases, and 10 bases separated the two germline ends. CDR3 DNA: TGTGCCAGCAGCTTGGGGGGGGACCGGCCCCAGCATTTT. The encoded protein is CASSLGGDRPQHF.

This chain connects TRBV6-5 to TRBJ2-2; no reliable D call. Trimming took 0 bases from V and 6 from J, leaving 14 bases between them. The CDR3 runs to 16 residues. The germline gives CDR1 MNHEY, CDR2 SVGAGI. For the CDR3, the DNA is TGTGCCAGCAGTTACTCGACCGATGTGAAGGCCGGGGAGCTGTTTTTT. Its translation is CASSYSTDVKAGELFF.

The chain couples TRBV3-1 (or the pseudogene TRBV3-2) to TRBJ2-5, with a weak D call TRBD2 (6 bases). The germline gives CDR1 LGHDT, CDR2 YNNKEL (reference sequence). V gave up 4 bases and J gave up 1 base, with 19 bases separating them. This CDR3 has 17 amino acids. CDR3 in DNA: TGTGCCAGCAGCCGACGGACTACGGAGGAACTCCAAGAGACCCAGTACTTC. Its translation is CASSRRTTEELQETQYF.

The V call is TRBV9, the J call TRBJ2-5; D not certain. This CDR3 comprises 13 residues. In germline, CDR1 is SGDLS, CDR2 YYNGEE. The V end lost 2 bases, the J end lost 5 bases, and 10 bases lay between the germline ends. The CDR3 loop reads CASSVIPGETQYF. CDR3 bases: TGTGCCAGCAGCGTGATCCCTGGGGAGACCCAGTACTTC.

This chain uses TRBV19 with TRBJ1-2, with D unclear. V dropped 7 bases and J dropped 4 bases, with 10 bases sitting between them. Looked up from germline, CDR1 is LNHDA and CDR2 is SQIVND (reference sequence). The CDR3 has 12 amino acids. This CDR3 reads CASNLEGYGYTF. CDR3 coding DNA: TGTGCCAGTAATTTGGAGGGCTATGGCTACACCTTC.

This clone occurred a few times. The chain links TRBV5-4 to TRBJ1-1, with D uncertain. The CDR3 consists of 15 residues. The V and J ends lost 4 bases and 6 bases respectively, with 19 bases between them. Germline CDR1 reads SGHNT; CDR2 reads YYREEE (reference sequence). CDR3 sequence (DNA): TGTGCCAGCAGCGCTGTCGGGTCTAGTACCGCTGAAGCTTTCTTT. Residues: CASSAVGSSTAEAFF.

The chain couples TRBV5-4 to TRBJ2-3, with 10 bases that match TRBD2. V lost 1 base and J lost 4; bases outside the gene matches: 3. From germline, CDR1 is SGHNT and CDR2 YYREEE (reference sequence). The CDR3 has 15 residues. The DNA of the CDR3 is TGTGCCAGCAGCTTGAGTCTAGCGGGAGCAGATACGCAGTATTTT. This sequence encodes CASSLSLAGADTQYF.

The V call is TRBV5-1, the J call TRBJ2-3; TRBD1 or TRBD2 may be the D gene (6 bases each). V was trimmed by 3 bases and J by 0 bases, leaving 11 bases between them. This CDR3 is built from 15 residues. Per germline, CDR1 SGHRS and CDR2 YFSETQ. CDR3 loop: CASSWRGSSTDTQYF. The DNA of the CDR3 is TGCGCCAGCAGCTGGAGGGGGAGTAGCACAGATACGCAGTATTTT. Complete variable domain (other parts from reference TRBV5-1 and TRBJ2-3): KAGVTQTPRYLIKTRGQQVTLSCSPISGHRSVSWYQQTPGQGLQFLFEYFSETQRNKGNFPGRFSGRQFSNSRSEMNVSTLELGDSALYLCASSWRGSSTDTQYFGPGTRLTVL.

The J gene is TRBJ2-6, the V gene TRBV19; maybe TRBD1 (6 bases). V lost 4 bases and J 0 bases, leaving 16 bases between the germline ends. CDR3 length: 18 residues. The V gene's germline CDR1 is LNHDA and CDR2 SQIVND (reference sequence). CDR3 region: CASSTTGTPRSGANVLTF. In DNA form, the CDR3 reads TGTGCCAGTAGTACCACCGGGACACCGCGCTCTGGGGCCAACGTCCTGACTTTC.

The rearrangement uses TRBV6-5 and TRBJ1-5, with TRBD1 identical over 7 bases. J gave up 5 bases and V 2 bases, and 3 bases lay outside the gene matches. The CDR3 spans 14 residues. Germline-derived CDR1 and CDR2 are MNHEY and SVGAGI. The CDR3 sequence is CASSYPRGHQPQHF. The CDR3 DNA is TGTGCCAGCAGTTACCCAAGGGGGCATCAGCCCCAGCATTTT.

CDR3 sequence: CASSYTGTSPNYGYTF. Here the CDR3 DNA reads TGTGCCAGCAGCTACACCGGGACTTCCCCCAACTATGGCTACACCTTC. The rearrangement joins TRBV7-8 to TRBJ1-2; a possible D gene is TRBD1 (5 bases). The germline CDR1 and CDR2 sequences are SGHVS and FQNEAQ. Trimming left V 4 bases short and J 2 bases short, with 17 bases between. The CDR3 runs 16 residues. Full variable domain (missing parts from reference TRBV7-8 and TRBJ1-2): GAGVSQSPRYKVAKRGQDVALRCDPISGHVSLFWYQQALGQGPEFLTYFQNEAQLDKSGLPSDRFFAERPEGSVSTLKIQRTQQEDSAVYLCASSYTGTSPNYGYTFGSGTRLTVV.

This rearrangement joins TRBV5-4 to TRBJ1-6, with 9 positions matching TRBD1. CDR1 and CDR2 from the germline V gene are SGHNT and YYREEE (reference sequence). CDR3 length equals 14 residues. Trimming at V came to 4 bases and at J to 10 bases, leaving 6 bases not matched to a gene. This CDR3 is CASSLRTGESPLHF. The CDR3 DNA reads TGTGCCAGCAGCCTAAGGACAGGGGAGTCACCCCTCCACTTT.

This chain joins TRBV5-1 and TRBJ2-3; D is possibly TRBD2 (7 bases). In germline, CDR1 is SGHRS, CDR2 YFSETQ. This CDR3 has 16 amino acids. The germline V and J ends were trimmed by 0 bases and 3 bases, with 14 bases remaining between them. The CDR3 reads CASSLDSGGPTDTQYF. CDR3 in DNA: TGCGCCAGCAGCTTGGATTCGGGGGGCCCTACAGATACGCAGTATTTT.

The chain couples TRBV2 to TRBJ2-2; D perhaps matches TRBD2 (6 bases). Trimming stripped 3 bases from V and 6 bases from J, with 14 bases between. Germline V gives CDR1 SNHLY, CDR2 FYNNEI. This CDR3 comprises 15 residues. In nucleotides, the CDR3 is TGTGCCAGCAGTGAGCGGGGCCCCGCCGCCGGGGAGCTGTTTTTT. Translating gives CASSERGPAAGELFF.

This clone was counted a single time. The rearrangement uses TRBV5-6 and TRBJ1-5; D may be TRBD1 (5 bases). Germline lookup yields CDR1 SGHDT and CDR2 YYEEEE. V was shortened by 2 bases and J by 7 bases, with 13 bases between the two germline ends. The CDR3 has 14 residues. DNA of the CDR3: TGTGCCAGCAGCTTCGGTGGAGGGGAACAGCCCCAGCATTTT. Protein: CASSFGGGEQPQHF.

V is TRBV27 and J is TRBJ1-4; 10 bases match TRBD1. Looked up from germline, CDR1 is MNHEY and CDR2 is SMNVEV (reference sequence). CDR3 length: 16 residues. V was pared by 5 bases and J by 5 bases, with 8 bases of the junction left unmatched. The CDR3 sequence is CASSPWTGGENEKLFF. CDR3 bases: TGTGCCAGCAGTCCTTGGACAGGGGGGGAAAATGAAAAACTGTTTTTT.

V is TRBV3-1 (or the pseudogene TRBV3-2) and J is TRBJ2-5, with 8 bases matching TRBD2. Germline CDR1 reads LGHDT; CDR2 reads YNNKEL (reference sequence). J gave up 4 bases and V 6 bases, and 4 bases lay outside the gene matches. The CDR3 covers 13 residues. CDR3 sequence reads: CASRREGPETQYF. DNA for the CDR3: TGTGCCAGCAGACGGGAGGGCCCAGAGACCCAGTACTTC.

V is TRBV24-1 and J is TRBJ2-5; D gene unclear. V shed 3 bases and J shed 2 bases, with 12 bases lying between them. Germline CDR1 is KGHDR and CDR2 is SFDVKD. The CDR3 length is 15 residues. The DNA of the CDR3 is TGTGCCACCAGTGATCCAGTCCCTGGGCAAGAGACCCAGTACTTC. Protein: CATSDPVPGQETQYF.

This clone has a single count. The chain links TRBV28 to TRBJ2-3, with 7 bases that match TRBD1. The CDR3 has 14 amino acids. Germline trimming cut 4 bases from V and 6 bases from J; bases unmatched to any gene: 7. Per germline, CDR1 MDHEN and CDR2 SYDVKM. For the CDR3, the DNA is TGTGCCAGCAGTTATCCCCTGACAGGGGATACGCAGTATTTT. Its protein product is CASSYPLTGDTQYF.

V is TRBV15 and J is TRBJ1-3, with D possibly matching TRBD1 (5 bases). The germline CDR1 and CDR2 sequences are LNHNV and YYDKDF (reference sequence). The V end lost 3 bases, the J end lost 4 bases, and 10 bases lay between the germline ends. This CDR3 has 14 amino acids. For the CDR3, the DNA is TGTGCCACCAGCAGCGGGGGGACGGGAAACACCATATATTTT. Protein sequence: CATSSGGTGNTIYF.

The V gene is TRBV11-3, the J gene TRBJ2-7; D perhaps matches TRBD2 (6 bases). Trimming took off 6 bases at V and 6 bases at J, with 18 bases between the two ends. CDR1 and CDR2 from the germline V gene are SGHNT and YENEEA. The CDR3 sequence is 14 residues long. The CDR3 DNA reads as TGTGCCAGCAGTAATAGCAGGGCGGGGTCCGAGCAGTACGTC. Translation: CASSNSRAGSEQYV.

This sequence joins TRBV5-1 and TRBJ2-4, with 7 nucleotides matching TRBD2. V lost 0 bases, J lost 12 bases, and 6 bases stayed unmatched. CDR3 length: 13 residues. CDR1 is SGHRS and CDR2 is YFSETQ in the germline V gene. The CDR3 is CASSLGGEGHQYF. In DNA form, the CDR3 reads TGCGCCAGCAGCTTGGGCGGGGAGGGGCATCAGTACTTC.

This clone was detected once. The chain links TRBV19 to TRBJ2-7; TRBD2 matches at 10 bases. Germline V lookup: CDR1 LNHDA, CDR2 SQIVND (reference sequence). This CDR3 is built from 13 residues. With 6 bases clipped from V and 7 bases from J, the junction kept 6 bases outside the gene matches. CDR3 DNA sequence: TGTGCCAGTAGAGCTAGCGGGAGTCAAGAGCAGTACGTC. It translates to CASRASGSQEQYV.

In this sample, this clone turned up once. The chain combines TRBV7-8 with TRBJ1-6; tentative D call: TRBD1 (5 bases). Germline loops: CDR1 SGHVS, CDR2 FQNEAQ. V lost 4 bases and J lost 14, with 24 bases in between. This CDR3 is 16 amino acids long. CDR3 nucleotide sequence: TGTGCCAGCAGCTCCCAAAGAGGGACTCCTGGTGGAACCCTCCACTTT. This translates into CASSSQRGTPGGTLHF.

This chain connects TRBV7-2 to TRBJ2-7; tentatively, D is TRBD2 (6 bases). Germline assignment: CDR1 SGHTA and CDR2 FQGNSA. The CDR3 covers 14 residues. Trimming left V 7 bases short and J 3 bases short, with 16 bases between. The CDR3 sequence is CASNHWGVHYEQYF. CDR3 in DNA: TGTGCCAGCAACCACTGGGGGGTACACTACGAGCAGTACTTC.

V is TRBV4-1 and J is TRBJ2-2; D may be TRBD1 (6 bases). CDR1 is MGHRA and CDR2 is YSYEKL in the germline V gene. V was cut by 4 bases and J by 6 bases, with 21 bases left in between. The CDR3 is 17 residues long. The CDR3 sequence: CASSRRDRSLGAGELFF. Here the CDR3 DNA reads TGCGCCAGCAGCCGCCGAGACAGGTCGTTAGGCGCCGGGGAGCTGTTTTTT.